Presented here are 21 T cell receptor beta chains from one specimen sequenced in a study of blood T cell repertoires in COVID-19. TCRdb's table, derived via immunoSEQ multiplex PCR, lists solely in-frame clones and lacks some. The table shows approximately 76,000 clones, with around 82% occurring only once. The source material was peripheral blood. The source of these receptors is a man older than 75 with active or convalescent COVID-19.

This clone was found a few times. The rearrangement links TRBV14 to TRBJ2-5, with D uncertain. The germline gives CDR1 SGHDN, CDR2 FVKESK. CDR3 size: 14 residues. Trimming cost V 3 bases and J 2 bases, with 10 bases left between them. CDR3 DNA: TGTGCCAGCAGCCAGGCAGGCATACAAGAGACCCAGTACTTC. Protein sequence: CASSQAGIQETQYF.

V is TRBV19 and J is TRBJ2-5; D is perhaps TRBD1 (6 bases). Germline V lookup: CDR1 LNHDA, CDR2 SQIVND (reference sequence). V lost 10 bases and J lost 4, with 22 bases in between. This CDR3 comprises 15 residues. The CDR3 region is CATPPEQGGGETQYF. As DNA, the CDR3 is TGTGCCACCCCCCCCGAACAGGGCGGAGGAGAGACCCAGTACTTC.

This clone was observed a handful of times. V usage is TRBV5-1 and J usage is TRBJ2-1; D is undetermined. Germline V gene sequence: CDR1 SGHRS, CDR2 YFSETQ. Deletions cut 2 bases from V and 5 bases from J, with 5 bases between. The CDR3 runs to 12 residues. DNA of the CDR3: TGCGCCAGCAGCTTCACAAACAATGAGCAGTTCTTC. Protein sequence: CASSFTNNEQFF.

This clone appeared a single time. The chain links TRBV10-1 to TRBJ2-3, with unresolved D. Germline CDR1 reads WNHNN; CDR2 reads SYGVQD (reference sequence). V lost 0 bases and J lost 3, with 10 bases in between. The CDR3 runs to 15 residues. CDR3 loop: CASSESERGTDTQYF. CDR3 bases: TGCGCCAGCAGTGAGTCTGAGCGTGGGACAGATACGCAGTATTTT.

The CDR3 here is CASSRGGTNEKLFF. In DNA form, the CDR3 reads TGTGCCAGCAGCCGAGGGGGAACTAATGAAAAACTGTTTTTT. The genes are TRBV7-6 and TRBJ1-4, with D possibly TRBD1 on 6 matching bases. CDR3 length: 14 amino acids. Germline V gives CDR1 SGHVS, CDR2 FNYEAQ. V gave up 5 bases and J gave up 1 base, with 8 bases separating them.

The chain joins TRBV5-1 to TRBJ2-1; maybe TRBD1 (6 bases). The germline V gene has CDR1 SGHRS and CDR2 YFSETQ. V lost 0 bases and J 7 bases, leaving 14 bases between the germline ends. CDR3 length equals 15 residues. CDR3 sequence reads: CASSLVGQVKNEQFF. For the CDR3, the DNA is TGCGCCAGCAGCTTGGTGGGACAAGTCAAGAATGAGCAGTTCTTC.

The chain links TRBV7-3 to TRBJ1-2, with a possible D match to TRBD1 (6 bases). Trimming stripped 5 bases from V and 10 bases from J, with 23 bases between. CDR1 SGHTA and CDR2 FQGTGA come from the germline V gene. The CDR3 runs to 15 residues. CDR3 bases: TGTGCCAGCAGCGCCCGTGGGGGCGACACCCGGGACTACACCTTC. Protein sequence: CASSARGGDTRDYTF.

This chain links TRBV29-1 with TRBJ2-1; D not resolved. This CDR3 has 12 residues. The ends were cut back, 5 bases at V and 9 bases at J, with 14 bases in the middle. The germline gives CDR1 SQVTM, CDR2 ANQGSEA. Written as DNA, the CDR3 is TGCAGCGTTTTTTTCATGGGCAGTGAGCAGTTCTTC. Protein product: CSVFFMGSEQFF.

This sequence joins TRBV7-3 and TRBJ1-1; TRBD1 matches 7 bases. Germline trimming cut 2 bases from V and 8 bases from J; bases unmatched to any gene: 2. The CDR3 is made up of 12 amino acids. Looked up from germline, CDR1 is SGHTA and CDR2 is FQGTGA. Here the CDR3 DNA reads TGTGCCAGCAGCTTAGAGGACAGGGAAGCTTTCTTT. Translation: CASSLEDREAFF.

This clone was seen a handful of times. The chain links TRBV21-1 to TRBJ1-5; the table assigns TRBD1, which was not confirmed against the DNA. TRBV21-1 is listed as a pseudogene. The CDR3 consists of 15 residues. The DNA for the CDR3 is TGTGCCAGCAGCAAGGTAGGGGGCAACAATCAGCCCCAGCATTTT. It yields the protein CASSKVGGNNQPQHF.

The rearrangement links TRBV28 to TRBJ2-4; 10 nucleotides align to TRBD2. J was trimmed by 0 bases and V by 8 bases; bases with no gene match: 1. The germline V gene has CDR1 MDHEN and CDR2 SYDVKM. This CDR3 is 14 amino acids long. The CDR3: CASGLAVAKNIQYF. CDR3 nucleotides: TGTGCCAGCGGACTAGCGGTAGCCAAAAACATTCAGTACTTC.

The CDR3 sequence: CASRILAGPLSSYEQYF. DNA of the CDR3: TGTGCCAGCAGGATACTAGCGGGACCCCTTAGCTCCTACGAGCAGTACTTC. V gene TRBV5-5 combines with J gene TRBJ2-7; 10 bases align to TRBD2. Trimming cost V 5 bases and J 0 bases; bases outside gene matches: 11. The CDR3 covers 17 residues. The germline gives CDR1 SGHKS, CDR2 YYEKEE (reference sequence).

This clone has a handful of counts. The J gene is TRBJ1-2, the V gene TRBV11-2; D not certain. The CDR3 loop spans 16 amino acids. Deletions cut 4 bases from V and 1 base from J, with 16 bases between. Germline CDR1 SGHAT, CDR2 FQNNGV. Here the CDR3 reads CASSSPATSLNYGYTF. DNA of the CDR3: TGTGCCAGCAGCTCGCCCGCCACATCCCTTAACTATGGCTACACCTTC.

J is TRBJ2-3 and V is TRBV27, with 7 bases identical to TRBD2. The CDR3 contains 13 residues. V trimming: 2 bases; J trimming: 8 bases; junction bases outside the gene matches: 4. Germline V gene sequence: CDR1 MNHEY, CDR2 SMNVEV (reference sequence). The CDR3 protein is CASSLAGVGTQYF. DNA for the CDR3: TGTGCCAGCAGTTTAGCGGGAGTAGGTACGCAGTATTTT.

The rearrangement joins TRBV10-3 to TRBJ1-1; D might be TRBD1 (5 bases). With 0 bases removed from V and 11 bases from J, the gap between germline ends came to 7 bases. Germline V lookup: CDR1 ENHRY, CDR2 SYGVKD. This CDR3 spans 11 amino acids. DNA of the CDR3: TGTGCCATCAGTGAGTCAGGGGTTGCTTTCTTT. Translated, it gives CAISESGVAFF.

The CDR3 DNA is TGTGCCAGTACCGAGGGTTCCTATAACACTGAAGCTTTCTTT. This sequence encodes CASTEGSYNTEAFF. This chain links TRBV19 with TRBJ1-1; no firm D call. The germline V gene encodes CDR1 LNHDA and CDR2 SQIVND (reference sequence). Trimming left V 7 bases short and J 2 bases short, with 14 bases between. The CDR3 loop spans 14 amino acids.

The V gene is TRBV7-3, the J gene TRBJ2-3; TRBD2 agrees at 9 bases. CDR3 size: 17 residues. Germline V CDR1 and CDR2: SGHTA, FQGTGA. V lost 5 bases and J lost 3; bases outside the gene matches: 12. This CDR3 is CASSPGRRGGTTDTQYF. The CDR3 coding sequence is TGTGCCAGCAGCCCGGGGAGGCGGGGGGGCACGACAGATACGCAGTATTTT.

CDR3 residues: CASSLPGRGSTEAFF. The DNA of the CDR3 is TGTGCCAGCAGCTTGCCGGGCAGGGGTAGCACTGAAGCTTTCTTT. This chain joins TRBV5-4 and TRBJ1-1; D is possibly TRBD1 (6 bases). Trimming stripped 1 base from V and 4 bases from J, with 14 bases between. This CDR3 is built from 15 residues. Per germline, CDR1 SGHNT and CDR2 YYREEE (reference sequence). The variable domain in full, completed from reference TRBV5-4 and TRBJ1-1, reads ETGVTQSPTHLIKTRGQQVTLRCSSQSGHNTVSWYQQALGQGPQFIFQYYREEENGRGNFPPRFSGLQFPNYSSELNVNALELDDSALYLCASSLPGRGSTEAFFGQGTRLTVV.

The chain has TRBV2 and TRBJ1-1; TRBD1 might be the D (5 bases). Germline loops: CDR1 SNHLY, CDR2 FYNNEI. The CDR3 is 13 residues long. V shed 5 bases and J shed 1 base, with 8 bases lying between them. DNA for the CDR3: TGTGCCAGCAGTCGCGACAGGAACACTGAAGCTTTCTTT. The encoded protein is CASSRDRNTEAFF.

V usage is TRBV19 and J usage is TRBJ1-5; 7 bases map to TRBD1. V dropped 0 bases and J dropped 5; count of bases not matched to a gene: 4. The CDR3 is made up of 15 amino acids. Germline V gene sequence: CDR1 LNHDA, CDR2 SQIVND (reference sequence). Here the CDR3 reads CASSIEDRVDQPQHF. The DNA for the CDR3 is TGTGCCAGTAGTATAGAAGACAGGGTAGATCAGCCCCAGCATTTT.

The J gene is TRBJ2-1, the V gene TRBV30, with 14 nucleotides matching TRBD2. This CDR3 has 15 residues. J lost 12 bases, V lost 3 bases, and 10 bases had no gene match. The germline V gene encodes CDR1 GTSNPN and CDR2 SVGIG (reference sequence). The CDR3 region is CAWSFGLAGGDMQFF. CDR3 nucleotide sequence: TGTGCCTGGAGCTTTGGACTAGCGGGAGGAGACATGCAGTTCTTC.